This T cell receptor (beta chain) was identified during a study of T-cell memory formation after mild COVID-19. About the research overall: Clusters of TCRs were largely donor specific.

TCRdb independently ran MiXCR on the 5' RACE reads; one entry per CDR3 protein. The data hold 350,000 or so distinct CDR3 sequences, with approximately 12% observed a single time. The ends were cut back, 11 bases at V and 1 base at J, with 16 bases in the middle. The CDR3 is made up of 14 amino acids. The germline V gene has CDR1 ENHRY and CDR2 SYGVKD. Material for sequencing was PBMCs or a T cell subset sorted from them (not recorded which). The TCR originated in a man aged 18 to 35 who had mild COVID-19 (a few samples of this study predate the infection). Cell type and time point are not known. This sequence joins TRBV10-3 and TRBJ2-3; D might be TRBD2 (5 bases). CDR3 nucleotides: TGTGCCGGCGCGGAGGACCCCGGCACAGATACGCAGTATTTT. The encoded protein is CAGAEDPGTDTQYF.